This entry describes one TCR beta chain. The data were produced by immunoSEQ multiplex PCR, yet TCRdb's version contains in-frame clones alone and is incomplete. The table records 60,000 to 85,000 clones, 90% of them present only once. Trimming stripped 5 bases from V and 2 bases from J, with 17 bases between. CDR3 length equals 16 residues. Germline V gene sequence: CDR1 MNHEY, CDR2 SMNVEV (reference sequence). This record belongs to a study of OX40 agonist ivuxolimab in advanced cancers. This rearrangement joins TRBV27 to TRBJ2-3; D perhaps matches TRBD2 (7 bases). This clonotype originated in an adult with an advanced solid tumor such as melanoma, head and neck, liver or kidney cancer. The sequencing used CD4+ or CD8+ T cells sorted from blood, collected in a trial of the OX40 agonist ivuxolimab. The CDR3 DNA sequence: TGTGCCAGCAGTCCATGGGGGGGGCAGGTCACAGATACGCAGTATTTT. Translation gives CASSPWGGQVTDTQYF.